Sequencing of this T cell receptor (beta chain) was carried out in a study of T cell responses to AZD1222 COVID-19 vaccine. General study points: Repertoires were obtained solely post-peak T cell response. Among those given AZD1222, only six were seropositive at baseline.

Trimming removed 6 bases at V and 5 bases at J, with 5 bases between. The CDR3 consists of 11 residues. Germline CDR1 SGHTA, CDR2 FQGNSA. A remark on this clone: Its antigen is unidentified.

Generated by immunoSEQ multiplex PCR, the TCRdb table keeps only in-frame clones and is missing some. The repertoire holds under 20,000 clones, roughly 76% seen once, with approximately 22% in the top ten. Second doses that came at about 4 or about 12 weeks were put together. Sequencing used peripheral blood, obtained 28 days after the second AZD1222 dose. The chain employs TRBV7-2 and TRBJ2-1; D remains unclear. This sequence originates from an adult who received the AZD1222 COVID-19 vaccine. The DNA for the CDR3 is TGTGCCAGCAGACGTAACAATGAGCAGTTCTTC. Translated, it gives CASRRNNEQFF.